Following are 2 T cell receptor beta chains from one sample sequenced in a study of technical replicates of blood from several donors. Sequencing used immunoSEQ multiplex PCR; TCRdb keeps in-frame clones, though not all of them. Of 65,000 to 80,000 clones in the sample, over 95% were seen once. The sample consisted of T cells isolated from PBMCs. These receptors came from a human donor in good health.

This clone was recorded once. V usage is TRBV6-5 and J usage is TRBJ2-7; 13 nucleotides line up with TRBD2. Germline V CDR1 and CDR2: MNHEY, SVGAGI. The trim removed 6 bases at V and 9 bases at J, leaving 8 bases unmatched. The CDR3 is made up of 14 amino acids. The CDR3 DNA reads TGTGCCAGCAGCCGAGGACTAGCGGGAGATGGGCAGTACTTC. Translated, it gives CASSRGLAGDGQYF.

The rearrangement links TRBV10-3 to TRBJ2-5; TRBD1 matches at 11 bases. With 4 bases clipped from V and 4 bases from J, the junction kept 2 bases outside the gene matches. CDR3 length: 14 residues. Germline CDR1 ENHRY, CDR2 SYGVKD. The CDR3 region is CAISGGQGGETQYF. CDR3 coding DNA: TGTGCCATCAGTGGGGGACAGGGGGGAGAGACCCAGTACTTC.